This is a list of T cell receptor beta chains from one sample in a study of T-cell reconstitution after alpha-beta-depleted transplantation in children. TCRdb re-analysed the PCR reads in MiXCR, keeping a single row per CDR3 protein. The sample yields about 260,000 distinct CDR3 sequences, 6.5% to 10% seen once. Source: PBMCs, mostly from graft donor cells, taken 180 days after TCRalphabeta/CD19-depleted stem cell transplant. Source of these receptors: a male patient between 5 and 17 years old who had a stem cell transplant for acute lymphoblastic leukemia, so the T cells may come from the graft donor. Both conserved end residues are trimmed from each CDR3. The order of the fields is J gene, V gene, CDR3 protein.

j_gene: TRBJ2-3; v_gene: TRBV6-1; CDR3aa: ASWRLAGPDTQY
j_gene: TRBJ1-1; v_gene: TRBV5-5; CDR3aa: ASSLRGGWNTEAF
j_gene: TRBJ2-7; v_gene: TRBV4-3; CDR3aa: ASSQIPRDRNPYEQY
j_gene: TRBJ2-2; v_gene: TRBV6-4; CDR3aa: ASSNGIGELF
j_gene: TRBJ2-1; v_gene: TRBV7-9; CDR3aa: ASRSAGDGEQF
j_gene: TRBJ1-5; v_gene: TRBV6-1; CDR3aa: ASSRDRGQYQPQH
j_gene: -; v_gene: TRBV7-2; CDR3aa: ASSLIAGGRETQY
j_gene: TRBJ1-4; v_gene: TRBV29-1; CDR3aa: SVGWGNEKLF
j_gene: TRBJ1-2; v_gene: TRBV9; CDR3aa: ASSVESGTYGYT
j_gene: TRBJ2-2; v_gene: TRBV20-1; CDR3aa: SAGNTGELF
j_gene: TRBJ2-3; v_gene: TRBV4-3; CDR3aa: ASSQDWAEYTQY
j_gene: TRBJ2-1; v_gene: TRBV5-4; CDR3aa: ASSLLRAGEQF
j_gene: TRBJ1-1; v_gene: TRBV12-3/TRBV12-4; CDR3aa: ASSFTGSLNTEAF
j_gene: TRBJ2-2; v_gene: TRBV5-1; CDR3aa: ASRATPQGTGGELF
j_gene: TRBJ2-7; v_gene: TRBV10-3; CDR3aa: AISESPLWGFGGEQY
j_gene: TRBJ1-3; v_gene: TRBV20-1; CDR3aa: SAPGPSSGNTIY
j_gene: TRBJ2-5; v_gene: TRBV29-1; CDR3aa: SADYANPEETQY
j_gene: TRBJ2-5; v_gene: TRBV4-2; CDR3aa: ASSQDGTGEETQY
j_gene: TRBJ1-3; v_gene: TRBV12-3/TRBV12-4; CDR3aa: ASKTVFSGNTIY
j_gene: TRBJ2-1; v_gene: TRBV12-3/TRBV12-4; CDR3aa: ASSFMGPGWTGGPNNEQF
j_gene: TRBJ1-4; v_gene: TRBV7-9; CDR3aa: ASSPLTTATGNEKLF
j_gene: TRBJ2-7; v_gene: TRBV4-1; CDR3aa: ASSPRTSGETYEQY
j_gene: TRBJ2-3; v_gene: TRBV20-1; CDR3aa: SARGGGVDTQY
j_gene: TRBJ2-7; v_gene: TRBV11-2; CDR3aa: ASSWQGNTYEQY
j_gene: TRBJ2-6; v_gene: TRBV6-1; CDR3aa: ASSALGGANVLT
j_gene: TRBJ1-3; v_gene: TRBV7-2; CDR3aa: ASSLGAGIGNTIY
j_gene: TRBJ1-1; v_gene: TRBV9; CDR3aa: ASSVGTYTEAF
j_gene: TRBJ1-5; v_gene: TRBV6-1; CDR3aa: ASSERTAVYINQPQH
j_gene: TRBJ2-7; v_gene: TRBV20-1; CDR3aa: SAGGGDYEQY
j_gene: TRBJ1-5; v_gene: TRBV12-3/TRBV12-4; CDR3aa: ASSLGTGVNQPQH